This TCR beta chain was captured in a study of cytomegalovirus exposure and HLA in healthy donors. Overall study findings and caveats: There were about 160 TCR beta chains listed as cytomegalovirus-associated.

PCR used 60 Vbeta primers and 13 Jbeta primers. The table came from immunoSEQ multiplex PCR; TCRdb's copy has only in-frame clones and leaves some out. The data contain 140,000 to 150,000 clones, around 80% of them singletons. CDR1 is LNHDA, CDR2 SQIVND, per germline (reference sequence). The CDR3 spans 15 residues. V gave up 0 bases and J gave up 0 bases, with 7 bases separating them. Comments on this clone: As yet, its antigen is unknown.

The receptor's source is a woman in her fifties or sixties in good health and CMV-seropositive. The chain uses TRBV19 and TRBJ2-3, with D maybe TRBD2 (5 bases). The sample comprised PBMCs. In DNA, the CDR3 is TGTGCCAGTAGTATAGACGGCGGGAGCACAGATACGCAGTATTTT. The encoded protein is CASSIDGGSTDTQYF. The complete variable domain, with remaining parts taken from reference TRBV19 and TRBJ2-3, reads DGGITQSPKYLFRKEGQNVTLSCEQNLNHDAMYWYRQDPGQGLRLIYYSQIVNDFQKGDIAEGYSVSREKKESFPLTVTSAQKNPTAFYLCASSIDGGSTDTQYFGPGTRLTVL.